This is a list of T cell receptor beta chains from one sample in a study of cytotoxic CD8 clonotypes in ibrutinib-treated CLL. Assay used: immunoSEQ multiplex PCR; TCRdb lists only in-frame clones, some missing. The sample records around 330,000 clones, roughly 70% being singletons. The specimen comprised PBMCs, sampled after 36 months of ibrutinib treatment. The receptor set was obtained from a human donor with chronic lymphocytic leukemia. CDR3s leave out the opening cysteine and the closing phenylalanine or tryptophan.

j_gene | v_gene | CDR3aa
TRBJ2-7 | TRBV7-9 | ASSKSGAPIYEQY
TRBJ1-2 | TRBV20-1 | SASPGYT
TRBJ1-3 | TRBV5-1 | ASSLALATGNTIY
TRBJ2-5 | TRBV4-1 | ASSRISGGLGETQY
TRBJ2-3 | TRBV29-1 | SAWTGGTDTQY
TRBJ1-2 | TRBV19 | ASSIPGSGGGDGYT
TRBJ1-2 | TRBV10-3 | AISGEVDYGYT
TRBJ1-1 | TRBV7-8 | ASSPIDRGNTEAF
TRBJ2-1 | TRBV9 | ASSPSGGHNEQF
TRBJ2-5 | TRBV7-2 | ASSPVGTETQY
TRBJ2-6 | TRBV10-3 | AILPTPGANVLT
TRBJ2-3 | TRBV5-1 | ASSPGQGGLDTQY
TRBJ2-1 | TRBV29-1 | SVVSFNEQF
TRBJ1-6 | TRBV5-1 | ASSLGQPSSYNSPLH
TRBJ1-2 | TRBV29-1 | SVPAYRDIRYGYT
TRBJ2-1 | TRBV9 | ASSVGGNRPESSYNEQF
TRBJ2-7 | TRBV1 | TSKTPPLAGSYEQY
TRBJ2-2 | TRBV11-2 | ASSLDRAGELF
TRBJ2-7 | TRBV18 | ASSPPGLDEQY
TRBJ2-1 | TRBV4-3 | ASSQDSFTYNEQF
TRBJ2-1 | TRBV27 | ASRLAGGQLEQF
TRBJ2-3 | TRBV5-1 | ASTIAGYTADTQY
TRBJ2-5 | TRBV7-9 | ASETSGIQETQY
TRBJ2-7 | TRBV19 | ASSVRGQASYEQY
TRBJ2-2 | TRBV2 | ASSERRDTGELF
TRBJ1-3 | TRBV2 | ASKGDAGNTIY
TRBJ1-2 | TRBV25-1 | ASSGQGPGYT
TRBJ2-7 | TRBV6-5 | ASSYGVLYEQY
TRBJ1-1 | TRBV7-6 | ASSLTPRNTEAF
TRBJ1-4 | TRBV9 | ASSATGTGSEKLF
TRBJ2-3 | TRBV2 | ASSFEGGFSTDTQY
TRBJ2-5 | TRBV18 | ASSPTSGGNRETQY
TRBJ1-2 | TRBV7-3 | ASSRGPDGYT
TRBJ2-7 | TRBV5-1 | ASSLGRGLDPY
TRBJ2-7 | TRBV4-1 | ASSPYRGYEQY
TRBJ2-7 | TRBV6-1 | ASRSRAYEQY
TRBJ1-5 | TRBV27 | ASSLRGINQH
TRBJ2-1 | TRBV6-5 | ASSLTPRALYNEQF
TRBJ2-7 | TRBV5-1 | ASSLGQASYEQY
TRBJ1-1 | TRBV6-1 | ASSKDYFSFTEAF
TRBJ2-3 | TRBV6-1 | ASRESGGADTQY
TRBJ2-7 | TRBV5-4 | ASSLNLRTYEQY
TRBJ1-1 | TRBV6-5 | ASRGMGRNTEAF
TRBJ2-1 | TRBV29-1 | SVVGIRGRAIYNEQF
TRBJ1-6 | TRBV6-1 | ASSVRGDSPLH